This T cell receptor (beta chain) was obtained from a study of vaccination effects on CD4 cells after COVID-19. Overall study results and limits: A shortage of convalescent patients and an absence of early post-infection timepoints characterized the study. Of the vaccine-induced clones from healthy vaccinees, merely 1 of 255 recognized common cold coronaviruses as well.

Losses at the gene ends were 3 bases for V and 4 bases for J; bases not matched to a gene: 0. CDR1 is SQVTM and CDR2 is ANQGSEA in the germline V gene. The CDR3 has 12 amino acids. The protocol was immunoSEQ multiplex PCR, while the TCRdb copy is restricted to in-frame clones and leaves out a portion. Among tens of thousands of clones listed, approximately 76% were seen once. Concerning this clone: Its antigen is not known.

The ViraFEST assay expanded antigen-specific CD4+ T cells with viral peptide pools before sequencing. When roughly eleven days of culture had elapsed, CD4+ T cells were isolated. In the vaccine recipients, nucleocapsid antibodies were negative and there was no prior SARS-CoV-2 infection. For each well, some 2 million PBMC were cultured with 10 IU/ml IL-2 and around 9.1 ug/ml peptides. On days 3 and 7, fresh IL-2 medium replaced half the medium. V is TRBV29-1 and J is TRBJ1-2, with 9 bases fitting TRBD1. Sequenced here: CD4+ T cells from PBMCs cultured with HCoV-NL63 spike peptides, sampled before COVID-19 vaccination. This receptor was obtained from a human donor who received a COVID-19 vaccine. The CDR3, as DNA: TGCAGCGTTGAGACAGGGGGCTATGGCTACACCTTC. This translates into CSVETGGYGYTF.